A single sample gave rise to the 3 T cell receptor beta chains below, sequenced in a study of T cell repertoires in cytomegalovirus infection. TCRdb itself ran the reads through MiXCR, one entry per CDR3 protein. The table shows hundreds of thousands of distinct CDR3 sequences, with 15% to 20% occurring only once. Specimen: PBMCs. These receptors all stem from a human donor in good health (CMV status not recorded). Some clones in this sample may be carry-over from other donors' samples.

This clonotype has more than one count but fewer than ten. The CDR3 DNA is TGTGCCATCACTGGCCCAACCAACACCGGGGAGCTGTTTTTT. Protein sequence: CAITGPTNTGELFF. The chain has TRBV10-3 and TRBJ2-2; D is unresolved. The V end lost 7 bases, the J end lost 2 bases, and 11 bases lay between the germline ends. Germline-derived CDR1 and CDR2 are ENHRY and SYGVKD. This CDR3 has 14 amino acids.

Concerning this clonotype itself: This sequence may be a read error, since a much larger clone differs from it by one base. This CDR3 fails to terminate in the conserved phenylalanine or tryptophan, so it likely reflects a read error. This chain uses TRBV7-9 with TRBJ1-4; D gene ambiguous. The CDR3 has 13 amino acids. CDR1 and CDR2 from the germline V gene are SEHNR and FQNEAQ (reference sequence). Trimming took off 2 bases at V and 8 bases at J, with 9 bases between the two ends. The CDR3 here is CASSLFQAEKLFL. In nucleotides, the CDR3 is TGTGCCAGCAGCTTATTCCAGGCCGAAAAACTGTTTCTT.

The J gene is TRBJ1-6, the V gene TRBV28; D is undetermined. The V end lost 6 bases, the J end lost 5 bases, and 8 bases lay between the germline ends. Germline assignment: CDR1 MDHEN and CDR2 SYDVKM. CDR3 length: 13 amino acids. The CDR3 region is CASRGVNNSPLHF. The CDR3 DNA reads as TGTGCCAGCAGGGGCGTGAATAATTCACCCCTCCACTTT.